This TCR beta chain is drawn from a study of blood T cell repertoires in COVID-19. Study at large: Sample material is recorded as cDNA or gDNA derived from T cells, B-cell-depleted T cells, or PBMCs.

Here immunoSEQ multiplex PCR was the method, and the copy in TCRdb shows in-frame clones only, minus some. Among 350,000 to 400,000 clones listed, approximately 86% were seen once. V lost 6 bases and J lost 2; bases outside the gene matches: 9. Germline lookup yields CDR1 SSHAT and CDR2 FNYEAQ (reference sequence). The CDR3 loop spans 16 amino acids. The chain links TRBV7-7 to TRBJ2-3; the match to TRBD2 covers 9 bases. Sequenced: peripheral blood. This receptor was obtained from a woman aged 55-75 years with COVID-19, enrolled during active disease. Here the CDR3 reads CASSDTTSGDTDTQYF. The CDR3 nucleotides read TGTGCCAGCAGTGATACGACTAGCGGAGACACAGATACGCAGTATTTT.